This T cell receptor beta chain was found in a study of T cell repertoires in cytomegalovirus infection. Turning to the study itself: Alongside well-studied HLA-B-restricted CMV epitopes, recently identified HLA-C-restricted CMV epitopes were also used. Both a matching HLA type and CMV infection were indicated by public TCR beta signatures.

TCRdb processed the reads anew with MiXCR; each CDR3 protein has one entry. Of some 54,000 distinct CDR3 sequences listed, around a fifth are singletons. The table lists this clonotype with a few counts. Its specificity is unknown. Deletions cut 7 bases from V and 5 bases from J, with 8 bases between. The CDR3 has 11 residues. This TCR came from a human donor in good health (CMV status not recorded). Some clones in this sample may be carry-over from other donors' samples. V and J are TRBV12-3 or TRBV12-4 and TRBJ1-1, with a possible D match to TRBD1 (5 bases). This specimen was CD8+ T cells from cultured PBMCs, taken from culture after CMV antigen stimulation. This chain's CDR3 is CASIWGTEAFF. The DNA for the CDR3 is TGTGCCAGCATCTGGGGGACTGAAGCTTTCTTT.